This T cell receptor beta chain was identified during a study of blood T cell repertoires in COVID-19. Study summary: COVID-19 samples collected from the United States, Italy and Spain covered acute and convalescent phases. PBMCs, B-cell-depleted T cells, or T cells provided the cDNA or gDNA that made up the material.

Germline V CDR1 and CDR2: MNHEY, SVGAGI. The CDR3 consists of 14 residues. V shed 7 bases and J 5 bases; nucleotides not matched to a gene: 10. As originally analysed: Using reference gene primer amplification, nucleated cell counts were estimated. Sequencing used immunoSEQ multiplex PCR; TCRdb keeps in-frame clones, though not all of them. D and trimming were read from the DNA, whereas the V and J calls and clone size are those reported in that table. The sample lists 200,000 to 300,000 clones, about 91% occurring once. The Seattle patients joined while their infection was active and were tracked longitudinally afterward.

The TCR originated in a person between 18 and 35 years old with COVID-19, enrolled during active disease. Sequences were obtained from peripheral blood. The chain joins TRBV6-5 to TRBJ1-2, with 7 positions matching TRBD1. CDR3 sequence: CASNNPGQSYGYTF. Here the CDR3 DNA reads TGTGCCAGCAATAATCCGGGACAGTCATATGGCTACACCTTC.